A single sample gave rise to the 30 T cell receptor beta chains below, sequenced in a study of blood T cell repertoires in COVID-19. Measured with immunoSEQ multiplex PCR; TCRdb has only the in-frame clones, and not every one. The sample yields approximately 93,000 clones, 74% seen once. Sequencing was done on a sample of peripheral blood. These receptors came from a man aged 70 or older with COVID-19, enrolled during active disease.

The chain couples TRBV6-5 to TRBJ2-5; TRBD1 matches 8 bases. V was clipped by 2 bases and J by 5 bases; unmatched bases: 4. CDR1 is MNHEY and CDR2 is SVGAGI in the germline V gene. The CDR3 covers 14 residues. The CDR3 loop is CASSYRDRRETQYF. CDR3 in DNA: TGTGCCAGCAGTTACCGGGACAGGCGTGAGACCCAGTACTTC.

The V gene is TRBV4-3, the J gene TRBJ2-3; 7 bases match TRBD2. V lost 0 bases to trimming and J lost 2 bases; unmatched junction nucleotides: 17. CDR3 size: 20 residues. The V gene's germline CDR1 is LGHNA and CDR2 YSLEER. The CDR3 protein is CASSQDRLAAPNFYTDTQYF. The CDR3 DNA follows: TGCGCCAGCAGCCAAGACAGGCTAGCGGCCCCCAACTTTTACACAGATACGCAGTATTTT.

The chain joins TRBV29-1 to TRBJ2-2; 13 nucleotides line up with TRBD2. V shed 8 bases, J shed 6 bases, and the junction held 6 bases outside the gene matches. CDR1 SQVTM and CDR2 ANQGSEA come from the germline V gene. There are 14 residues in the CDR3. CDR3 amino acids: CSTTSGRASGELFF. CDR3 nucleotide sequence: TGCAGCACAACTAGCGGGAGGGCCTCCGGGGAGCTGTTTTTT.

V gene TRBV4-1 combines with J gene TRBJ2-6; TRBD1 aligns across 9 bases. This CDR3 region has 17 residues. J lost 2 bases, V lost 4 bases, and 6 bases had no gene match. CDR1 is MGHRA, CDR2 YSYEKL, per germline. The CDR3 sequence: CASSPRGQGTGANVLTF. The DNA for the CDR3 is TGCGCCAGCAGCCCGCGGGGACAGGGCACTGGGGCCAACGTCCTGACTTTC.

V is TRBV11-2 and J is TRBJ2-5, with no clear D. The length of the CDR3 is 16 residues. The germline V gene encodes CDR1 SGHAT and CDR2 FQNNGV. V lost 4 bases, J lost 2 bases, and 17 bases lay in between. The CDR3: CASSSIVGSMQETQYF. The CDR3 DNA reads TGTGCCAGCAGCTCAATCGTGGGCAGCATGCAAGAGACCCAGTACTTC.

This chain joins TRBV6-2 or TRBV6-3 and TRBJ1-5, with D tentatively TRBD1 (5 bases). CDR3 length equals 16 residues. The germline V gene encodes CDR1 MNHEY and CDR2 SVGEGT. V lost 5 bases to trimming and J lost 0 bases, with 14 bases between them. CDR3 loop: CASSQRQSNSNQPQHF. The CDR3 coding sequence is TGTGCCAGCAGTCAAAGACAGTCAAATAGCAATCAGCCCCAGCATTTT.

This chain connects TRBV14 to TRBJ1-1, with D perhaps matching TRBD1 (6 bases). The length of the CDR3 is 13 residues. Germline assignment: CDR1 SGHDN and CDR2 FVKESK. V shed 5 bases and J shed 8 bases, with 15 bases lying between them. In DNA, the CDR3 is TGTGCCAGCAGCACAGGGCTTGACGGAGAAGCTTTCTTT. Encoded protein: CASSTGLDGEAFF.

The chain couples TRBV19 to TRBJ2-2; 11 positions match TRBD1. V shed 8 bases and J 7 bases; nucleotides not matched to a gene: 9. This CDR3 contains 15 residues. Per germline, CDR1 LNHDA and CDR2 SQIVND (reference sequence). The DNA for the CDR3 is TGTGCCAGTGCCGGGACAGGGGGTTCTGGCGGGGAGCTGTTTTTT. Translation: CASAGTGGSGGELFF.

This chain links TRBV11-1 with TRBJ2-1, with 11 bases matching TRBD2. V gave up 5 bases and J gave up 9 bases; unmatched junction bases: 6. The CDR3 has 14 residues. The germline V gene has CDR1 SGHAT and CDR2 FQDESV (reference sequence). This chain's CDR3 is CASSVPGLAAEQFF. As DNA, the CDR3 is TGTGCCAGCAGCGTGCCGGGACTAGCGGCTGAGCAGTTCTTC.

The CDR3 DNA reads as TGCGCCAGCAGCCAAGATGTGAGGAGGGGGCGGGAGCAGTACTTC. Protein product: CASSQDVRRGREQYF. The V call is TRBV4-3, the J call TRBJ2-7; possibly TRBD1 for D (7 bases). Trimming cost V 0 bases and J 7 bases, with 16 bases left between them. The germline V gene encodes CDR1 LGHNA and CDR2 YSLEER. The CDR3 is 15 residues long.

Of note for this clone: At the DNA level, this CDR3 is encoded by other sequences in the same sample as well. The chain has TRBV18 and TRBJ1-1; 7 bases are a match to TRBD1. The V and J ends lost 6 bases and 0 bases, in that order; junction bases with no gene match: 4. The germline V gene encodes CDR1 KGHSH and CDR2 LQKENI. This CDR3 region has 14 residues. The DNA for the CDR3 is TGTGCCAGCTCGCCCGACAGGGTGAACACTGAAGCTTTCTTT. Its translation: CASSPDRVNTEAFF.

Here the CDR3 reads CASILSGRSYEQYF. DNA for the CDR3: TGTGCCAGCATTCTTAGCGGGAGGTCCTACGAGCAGTACTTC. V usage is TRBV28 and J usage is TRBJ2-7; 10 positions agree with TRBD2. The junction had 4 bases not matched to a gene; V was cut back by 7 bases and J by 1 base. CDR1 MDHEN and CDR2 SYDVKM come from the germline V gene. This CDR3 comprises 14 residues.

This chain joins TRBV29-1 and TRBJ2-3; TRBD1 matches 7 bases. The CDR3 totals 13 residues. In germline, CDR1 is SQVTM, CDR2 ANQGSEA. The V segment lost 3 bases and the J segment 3 bases; nucleotides outside the gene matches: 3. The CDR3 region is CSVDEGATDTQYF. CDR3 coding DNA: TGCAGCGTTGATGAGGGGGCAACAGATACGCAGTATTTT.

V is TRBV9 and J is TRBJ2-1; maybe TRBD2 (5 bases). Trimming stripped 0 bases from V and 3 bases from J, with 10 bases between. Looked up from germline, CDR1 is SGDLS and CDR2 is YYNGEE. The CDR3 runs 15 residues. CDR3 region: CASSVERYLYNEQFF. The CDR3 DNA reads as TGTGCCAGCAGCGTAGAGCGGTATCTCTACAATGAGCAGTTCTTC.

This clone was recorded only once. The V gene is TRBV5-1, the J gene TRBJ1-1; TRBD1 aligns across 7 bases. Germline V gives CDR1 SGHRS, CDR2 YFSETQ. This CDR3 has 15 amino acids. Trimming took 2 bases from V and 0 from J; bases not matched to a gene: 4. The CDR3 nucleotides are TGCGCCAGCAGCTTTAGGGGGCCCCTGAACACTGAAGCTTTCTTT. It codes for CASSFRGPLNTEAFF.

V is TRBV15 and J is TRBJ2-7, with D possibly TRBD1 on 5 matching bases. From germline, CDR1 is LNHNV and CDR2 YYDKDF (reference sequence). There are 14 residues in the CDR3. The V and J ends lost 1 base and 2 bases respectively, with 9 bases between them. CDR3 sequence (DNA): TGTGCCACCAGCAGAGGACAGAACCCCTACGAGCAGTACTTC. Amino acid sequence: CATSRGQNPYEQYF.

The chain links TRBV6-6 to TRBJ2-1; tentative D call: TRBD1 (6 bases). This CDR3 has 15 residues. Germline loops: CDR1 MNHNY, CDR2 SVGAGI (reference sequence). Trimming took off 7 bases at V and 5 bases at J, with 18 bases between the two ends. The CDR3 reads CASTQGNIIDNEQFF. The CDR3 DNA reads TGTGCCAGCACTCAGGGGAATATAATTGACAATGAGCAGTTCTTC.

V gene TRBV9 combines with J gene TRBJ2-2; D uncertain. The CDR3 covers 13 residues. Germline CDR1 SGDLS, CDR2 YYNGEE. V lost 3 bases and J 5 bases, leaving 8 bases between the germline ends. The CDR3 protein is CASSAPETGELFF. CDR3 nucleotide sequence: TGTGCCAGCAGCGCCCCGGAGACCGGGGAGCTGTTTTTT. The whole variable domain, filled in from reference TRBV9 and TRBJ2-2, reads DSGVTQTPKHLITATGQRVTLRCSPRSGDLSVYWYQQSLDQGLQFLIQYYNGEERAKGNILERFSAQQFPDLHSELNLSSLELGDSALYFCASSAPETGELFFGEGSRLTVL.

The genes are TRBV4-1 and TRBJ1-2; D ambiguous. From germline, CDR1 is MGHRA and CDR2 YSYEKL. V was trimmed by 1 base and J by 2 bases, leaving 8 bases between them. The CDR3 extends over 14 amino acids. The CDR3 here is CASSQASGNYGYTF. The CDR3 DNA sequence: TGCGCCAGCAGCCAAGCTTCGGGGAACTATGGCTACACCTTC.

The table lists this clone with a count of one. This chain joins TRBV27 and TRBJ2-1; TRBD2 agrees at 13 bases. Trimming cost V 6 bases and J 8 bases; bases outside gene matches: 7. This CDR3 has 15 amino acids. Germline-derived CDR1 and CDR2 are MNHEY and SMNVEV (reference sequence). The CDR3 nucleotides read TGTGCCAGCAGCTACGGGACTAGCGGGATATATGAGCAGTTCTTC. Translating it yields CASSYGTSGIYEQFF.

CDR3 residues: CASSLWTGQETQYF. The CDR3, as DNA: TGTGCCAGCAGTCTATGGACAGGACAAGAGACCCAGTACTTC. The rearrangement links TRBV7-2 to TRBJ2-5; 7 nucleotides match TRBD1. Germline CDR1 is SGHTA and CDR2 is FQGNSA. This CDR3 has 14 amino acids. V trimming: 6 bases; J trimming: 2 bases; junction bases outside the gene matches: 6.

The chain employs TRBV11-2 and TRBJ1-1; D perhaps matches TRBD1 (6 bases). Germline lookup yields CDR1 SGHAT and CDR2 FQNNGV. The V end lost 1 base, the J end lost 6 bases, and 12 bases lay between the germline ends. The CDR3 runs to 14 residues. The CDR3 region is CASSLVNRVAEAFF. The CDR3, as DNA: TGTGCCAGCAGCTTAGTCAACAGGGTTGCTGAAGCTTTCTTT.

The V and J genes are TRBV29-1 and TRBJ1-1, with unresolved D. CDR1 and CDR2 from the germline V gene are SQVTM and ANQGSEA. Trimming left V 5 bases short and J 0 bases short, with 10 bases between. CDR3 length equals 13 residues. CDR3 sequence (DNA): TGCAGCGTTCAAAGTCACATGAACACTGAAGCTTTCTTT. Translated, it gives CSVQSHMNTEAFF.

The V gene is TRBV7-9, the J gene TRBJ2-7; tentatively, D is TRBD1 (6 bases). The CDR3 covers 14 residues. CDR1 is SEHNR, CDR2 FQNEAQ, per germline (reference sequence). V was cut by 5 bases and J by 0 bases, with 11 bases left in between. The chain's CDR3 is CASSPWDTSYEQYF. The DNA of the CDR3 is TGTGCCAGCAGCCCATGGGACACCTCCTACGAGCAGTACTTC.

The V call is TRBV5-4, the J call TRBJ2-2; TRBD2 matches 14 bases. Germline V gene sequence: CDR1 SGHNT, CDR2 YYREEE (reference sequence). This CDR3 is 16 amino acids long. V lost 3 bases to trimming and J lost 3 bases; unmatched junction nucleotides: 1. The CDR3: CASSWGLAGDTGELFF. In DNA, the CDR3 is TGTGCCAGCAGCTGGGGACTAGCGGGAGACACCGGGGAGCTGTTTTTT.

V usage is TRBV7-2 and J usage is TRBJ2-3; 7 bases are shared with TRBD2. V lost 5 bases, J lost 5 bases, and 7 bases stayed unmatched. This CDR3 comprises 14 residues. The germline CDR1 and CDR2 sequences are SGHTA and FQGNSA. This chain's CDR3 is CASSQSGVGDTQYF. DNA of the CDR3: TGTGCCAGCAGCCAAAGCGGGGTGGGAGATACGCAGTATTTT.

The V call is TRBV7-2, the J call TRBJ2-1; 11 bases are shared with TRBD2. CDR3 length equals 17 residues. Germline CDR1 SGHTA, CDR2 FQGNSA. The junction had 9 bases not matched to a gene; V was cut back by 2 bases and J by 6 bases. CDR3 amino acids: CASSLYLGLAGSNEQFF. The CDR3 nucleotides read TGTGCCAGCAGCTTATACCTTGGACTAGCGGGCTCCAATGAGCAGTTCTTC.

The rearrangement joins TRBV10-3 to TRBJ2-1; D unclear. The V gene lost 2 bases and the J gene lost 8 bases, with 4 bases spanning the gap. CDR1 is ENHRY and CDR2 is SYGVKD in the germline V gene. This CDR3 spans 11 amino acids. CDR3 sequence reads: CAISEIDEQFF. CDR3 coding DNA: TGTGCCATCAGTGAGATCGATGAGCAGTTCTTC.

J is TRBJ2-1 and V is TRBV5-4; TRBD2 matches 12 bases. The CDR3 extends over 15 amino acids. Trimming at V came to 4 bases and at J to 5 bases, leaving 4 bases not matched to a gene. Germline CDR1 is SGHNT and CDR2 is YYREEE (reference sequence). CDR3 sequence: CASSLGLAGHNEQFF. The CDR3 nucleotides are TGTGCCAGCAGCCTCGGACTAGCGGGACACAATGAGCAGTTCTTC.

This chain links TRBV18 with TRBJ2-5; 7 nucleotides match TRBD1. Germline CDR1 and CDR2: KGHSH and LQKENI. Unmatched junction bases numbered 4, after V lost 3 bases and J lost 0 bases. There are 15 residues in the CDR3. CDR3 residues: CASSPFTGDQETQYF. CDR3 nucleotide sequence: TGTGCCAGCTCACCCTTCACAGGGGACCAAGAGACCCAGTACTTC.